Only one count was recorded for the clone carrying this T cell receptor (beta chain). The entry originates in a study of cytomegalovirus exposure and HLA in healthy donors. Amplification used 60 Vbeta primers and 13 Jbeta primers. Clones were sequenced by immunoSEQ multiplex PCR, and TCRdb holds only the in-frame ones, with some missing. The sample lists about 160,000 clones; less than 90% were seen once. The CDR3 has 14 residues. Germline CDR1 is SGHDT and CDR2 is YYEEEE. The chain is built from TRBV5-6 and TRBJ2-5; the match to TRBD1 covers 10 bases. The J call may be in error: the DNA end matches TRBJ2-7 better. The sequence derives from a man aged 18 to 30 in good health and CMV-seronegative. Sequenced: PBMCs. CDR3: CASSGDRGQYEQYF. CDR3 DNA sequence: TGTGCCAGCAGCGGGGACAGGGGACAATACGAGCAGTACTTC.